A selection of T cell receptor beta chains follows, all from one sample in a study of response to subunit inactivated influenza vaccine. One entry per CDR3 protein, called by TCRdb with MiXCR from the RT-PCR reads. The sample lists 800,000 or so distinct CDR3 sequences; approximately 21% were seen once. This specimen was PBMCs from blood, taken around 5 days after vaccination. The origin of the receptors is a man between 45 and 60 years old who received an inactivated influenza vaccine. Both conserved end residues are part of each CDR3.

v_gene,len,CDR3aa
TRBV28,14,CASSLGAGYYGYTF
TRBV27,13,CASSWGGGTEAFF
TRBV12-3/TRBV12-4,13,CASSLSVGSPLHF
TRBV9,14,CASSVSSGNYEQYF
TRBV12-3/TRBV12-4,14,CASRMDRANQPQHF
TRBV4-2,15,CASSQAGTVKETQYF
TRBV7-9,14,CASSPLTGGTEAFF
TRBV20-1,16,CSASGTSGGDPDTQYF
TRBV6-1,15,CASSVGRALGETQYF
TRBV2,15,CASRGGTVRSNTIYF
TRBV6-5,18,CASSYSGTSGGHQETQYF
TRBV6-5,15,CASSYRGGVGDTQYF
TRBV5-3,16,CARSLAINDPGDEQFF
TRBV7-9,13,CASRPDSNNEQLF
TRBV10-3,15,CAISVLAGEGDTQYF
TRBV6-2/TRBV6-3,12,CASSYMGPWQYF
TRBV20-1,14,CSAPPPGQNQPQHF
TRBV7-9,17,CASSLAWGDHSNQPQHF
TRBV4-1,15,CASSQVGGPPYEQYF
TRBV5-1,16,CASSQGGSSVQETQYF
TRBV20-1,14,CSARGTSGSPEQFF
TRBV5-1,15,CASSLSAVNTGELFF
TRBV20-1,13,CSALAEYNSPLHF
TRBV28,15,CASSPPRRAYNEQFF
TRBV5-1,15,CASSSDGTDNSPLHF
TRBV10-3,17,CAISESVGTGITGELFF
TRBV5-1,16,CASSSGSGKYQETQYF
TRBV7-2,16,CASSYSLGTLNSPLHF
TRBV24-1,12,CATSDLKETQYF
TRBV12-3/TRBV12-4,17,CASSSPHERGDRDTQYF
TRBV4-2,15,CASSQPTEITDTQYF
TRBV10-3,15,CAISLGSGGEETQYF
TRBV7-2,13,CASSPGTSYGYTF
TRBV20-1,15,CSARFPSGTVNEQFF
TRBV20-1,14,CSARESAARSGYTF
TRBV6-2/TRBV6-3,15,CASRPRRASTDTQYF
TRBV12-3/TRBV12-4,16,CASSTPPGRVTNEAFF
TRBV7-8,14,CASSSRTGSVSQHF
TRBV12-3/TRBV12-4,16,CASSLRRDRQQETQYF
TRBV4-1,15,CASSQDPGQGFFSRF
TRBV7-6,16,CASSPLGGGSRHEQYF